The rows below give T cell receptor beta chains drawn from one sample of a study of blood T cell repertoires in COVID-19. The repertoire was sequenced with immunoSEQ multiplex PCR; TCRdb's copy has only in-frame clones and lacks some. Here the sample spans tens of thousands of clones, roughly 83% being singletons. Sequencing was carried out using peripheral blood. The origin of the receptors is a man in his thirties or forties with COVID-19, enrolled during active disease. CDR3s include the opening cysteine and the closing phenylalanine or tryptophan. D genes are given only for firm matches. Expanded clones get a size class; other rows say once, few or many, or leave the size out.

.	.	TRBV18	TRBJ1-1	TGTGCCAGCTCACCACTACAGGGACGGGGAACTGAAGCTTTCTTT	CASSPLQGRGTEAFF
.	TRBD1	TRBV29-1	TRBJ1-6	TGCAGCGTTGCCCTGGGGCCAGGGGGTAATTCACCCCTCCACTTT	CSVALGPGGNSPLHF
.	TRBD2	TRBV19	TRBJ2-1	TGTGCCAGTAGTACCGGGACTAGCGGGCCGCAGTTCTTC	CASSTGTSGPQFF
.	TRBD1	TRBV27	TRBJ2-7	TGTGCCAGCCGATTGACAGGGGGAGACTACGAGCAGTACTTC	CASRLTGGDYEQYF
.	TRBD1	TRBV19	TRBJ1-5	TGTGCCAGTACACCCGGACAGGGCAATCAGCCCCAGCATTTT	CASTPGQGNQPQHF
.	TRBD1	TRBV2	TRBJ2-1	TGTGCCAGCAGGACCCAGGGGGCGGGTGAGCAGTTCTTC	CASRTQGAGEQFF
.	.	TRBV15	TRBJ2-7	TGTGCCACCAGCCCTAGTGTAAAGGAGGAGCAGTACTTC	CATSPSVKEEQYF
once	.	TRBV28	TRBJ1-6	TGTGCCAGCAGCCTGTCCCCAGGATCACTTAATTCACCCCTCCACTTT	CASSLSPGSLNSPLHF
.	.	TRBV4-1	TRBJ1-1	TGCGCCAGCAGCCCCTCAGGGAGCGGGTTGAACACTGAAGCTTTCTTT	CASSPSGSGLNTEAFF
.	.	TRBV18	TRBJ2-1	TGTGCCAGCTCACCACCGGTCAAGTACGTCGGTGAGCAGTTCTTC	CASSPPVKYVGEQFF
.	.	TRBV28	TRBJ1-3	TGTGCCAGCAGCTGGCCAGGTGCTGGAAACACCATATATTTT	CASSWPGAGNTIYF
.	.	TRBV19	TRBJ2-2	TGTGCCAGTGGCCAAGTTGGCGGGGAGCTGTTTTTT	CASGQVGGELFF
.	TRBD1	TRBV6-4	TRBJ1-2	TGTGCCAGCAGCGAGGGCTGGGTTACAGGGGGAAGAAAAGGCTACACCTTC	CASSEGWVTGGRKGYTF
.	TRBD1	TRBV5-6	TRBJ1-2	TGTGCCAGCAGCCTGGGACAGCCTAACTATGGCTACACCTTC	CASSLGQPNYGYTF
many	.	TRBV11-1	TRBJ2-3	TGTGCCAGCAGCTTAGTCCCGGGATTGGGCACAGATACGCAGTATTTT	CASSLVPGLGTDTQYF
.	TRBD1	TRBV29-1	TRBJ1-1	TGCAGCGTTCAGGGACAGTTTAACACTGAAGCTTTCTTT	CSVQGQFNTEAFF
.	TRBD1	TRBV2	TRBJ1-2	TGTGCCAGCAGTGAAGCAAGGACAGGGGGGTACGGCTACACCTTC	CASSEARTGGYGYTF
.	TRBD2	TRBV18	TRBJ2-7	TGTGCCAGCTCCCCTGGGACTAGCGGGAAAAGAGAGCAGTACTTC	CASSPGTSGKREQYF
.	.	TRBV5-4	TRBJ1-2	TGTGCCAGCTCCGGGGGGGCTGGCTACACCTTC	CASSGGAGYTF
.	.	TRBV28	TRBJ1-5	TGTGCCAGCAGTCGAATACTTTACAAGTTGGGGCATCGTGATCAGCCCCAGCATTTT	CASSRILYKLGHRDQPQHF
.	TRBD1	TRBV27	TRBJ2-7	TGTGCCAGCAGTTTATCATCCAGGGGGAAATACGAGCAGTACTTC	CASSLSSRGKYEQYF
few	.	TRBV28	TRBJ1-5	TGTGCCAGCAGTTTGGGCAAGAGATATCAGCCCCAGCATTTT	CASSLGKRYQPQHF
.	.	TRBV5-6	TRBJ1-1	TGTGCCAGCAGCTTGGTCTCTGGCACCCCTGAAGCTTTCTTT	CASSLVSGTPEAFF
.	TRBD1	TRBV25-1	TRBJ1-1	TGTGCCAGCAGGGGAACAGGGGTCCGCACTGAAGCTTTCTTT	CASRGTGVRTEAFF
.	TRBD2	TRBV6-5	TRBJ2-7	TGTGCCAGCAGTTACCCTGGGACTAGCGGGCGGTACGAGCAGTACTTC	CASSYPGTSGRYEQYF
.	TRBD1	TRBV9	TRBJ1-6	TGTGCCAGCAGCGTAGATCCCGGGGGGACAGGGAATAATTCACCCCTCCACTTT	CASSVDPGGTGNNSPLHF
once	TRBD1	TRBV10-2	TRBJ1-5	TGCGCCACCACCACACAGGGGTCCCAGCCCCAGCATTTT	CATTTQGSQPQHF
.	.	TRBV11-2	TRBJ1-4	TGTGCCAGCAGCTTCTTCGGCGAGGGAAAACTGTTTTTT	CASSFFGEGKLFF
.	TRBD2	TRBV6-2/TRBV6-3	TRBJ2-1	TGTGCCAGCAGTTCAGATATGGGCGGGAGGGCCTTGAATGAGCAGTTCTTC	CASSSDMGGRALNEQFF
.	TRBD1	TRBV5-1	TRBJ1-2	TGCGCCAGCAGCCCGACAGGGGCTGGCTACACCTTC	CASSPTGAGYTF
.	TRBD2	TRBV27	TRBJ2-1	TGTGCCAGCACCCGACAGATGCTAGCGGGAGGGCCTGTATCCTACAATGAGCAGTTCTTC	CASTRQMLAGGPVSYNEQFF
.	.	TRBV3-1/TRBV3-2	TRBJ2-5	TGTGCCAGCAGCCAAGATTGGGACAGGGCCGCGGGGGGAGAGACCCAGTACTTC	CASSQDWDRAAGGETQYF
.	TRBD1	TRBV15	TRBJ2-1	TGTGCCACCCGAGGGGACAGGGTGAATGAGCAGTTCTTC	CATRGDRVNEQFF
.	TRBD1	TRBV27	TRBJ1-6	TGTGCCAGCAGCCGACAGGGTGCGATCTCACCCCTCCACTTT	CASSRQGAISPLHF
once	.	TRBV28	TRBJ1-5	TGTGCCAGCAGTCAGCAGGGTGTGGTACGTGGCAATCAGCCCCAGCATTTT	CASSQQGVVRGNQPQHF
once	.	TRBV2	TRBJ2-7	TGTGCCAGCAGGCGGGACGGACCCTACGAGCAGTACTTC	CASRRDGPYEQYF
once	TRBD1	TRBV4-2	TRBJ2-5	TGTGCCAGCAGCCGGGACAGGGTCCAAGAGACCCAGTACTTC	CASSRDRVQETQYF
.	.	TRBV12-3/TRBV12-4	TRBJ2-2	TGTGCCAGCAGCCAAACAGCCCTGTTTTTT	CASSQTALFF
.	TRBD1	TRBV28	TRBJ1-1	TGTGCCAGCACCTCGGACAGGGGGATCACTGAAGCTTTCTTT	CASTSDRGITEAFF
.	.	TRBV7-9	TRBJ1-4	TGTGCCAGCAGACGGGATTTACGGGGGGAAAAACTGTTTTTT	CASRRDLRGEKLFF
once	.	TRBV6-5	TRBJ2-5	TGTGCCAGCAGGTGGGCGGGAAACCAAGAGACCCAGTACTTC	CASRWAGNQETQYF
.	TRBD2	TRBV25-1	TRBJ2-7	TGTGCCAGCAGTGAATCTGCTAGCGGAACCTCCTACGAGCAGTACTTC	CASSESASGTSYEQYF